This TCR beta chain was obtained from a study of T cells in Graves' hyperthyroidism and ophthalmopathy. This clonotype has a handful of counts. The antigen remains undetermined. Amplified TCR beta CDR3 regions derived from RNA transcripts. The TCR CDR3 first-round RT-PCR relied on the HTBI primer set. TCRdb processed the multiplex PCR reads anew with MiXCR; each CDR3 protein has one entry. The data hold more than 500,000 distinct CDR3 sequences, with 15% to 20% observed a single time. General study findings and limits: Ophthalmopathy, which appeared later, was predicted by the model a median around 6.5 months before onset.

The V and J ends lost 3 bases and 1 base respectively, with 9 bases between them. This CDR3 has 15 amino acids. CDR1 is SEHNR and CDR2 is FQNEAQ in the germline V gene (reference sequence). This TCR came from a woman aged 30 to 39 with Graves' hyperthyroidism. The sequencing sample was made of blood. The chain is built from TRBV7-9 and TRBJ2-2; D might be TRBD1 (6 bases). The CDR3 here is CASSFRDMNTGELFF. In nucleotides, the CDR3 is TGTGCCAGCAGCTTCCGGGACATGAACACCGGGGAGCTGTTTTTT.